These 9 T cell receptor beta chains were sequenced from one sample in a study of CXCR3-negative and CXCR3-positive naive CD8 T cells. No antigens are known for them. UMI-labeled TRB cDNA libraries were prepared by 5' RACE. TCRdb re-called the 5' RACE reads and gives one entry per CDR3 protein, without DNA. Its clone listing holds about 120,000 distinct CDR3 sequences. The study, taken as a whole, reports: CXCR3-expressing naive cells carried TRB CDR3s more hydrophobic than those of CXCR3-negative naive cells.

The specimen sequenced was naive CXCR3+ CD8+ T cells from blood. Subset indicated: CD45RO-CCR7+CD27+CD95- naive CD8+ T cells expressing CXCR3 (TNR3+). All receptors come from a human donor in good health. Some clones in this sample may be carry-over from other donors' samples.

The genes are TRBV7-9 and TRBJ1-5; lacking DNA, the TRBD1 call made by TCRdb goes unchecked. The CDR3 totals 15 residues. Germline V gene data show CDR1 as SEHNR and CDR2 as FQNEAQ (reference sequence). The CDR3 reads CASSKYRGSNQPQHF.

The chain has TRBV20-1 and TRBJ2-2; TCRdb designates TRBD2, a call that cannot be tested without DNA. CDR3 length: 14 amino acids. Germline assignment: CDR1 DFQATT and CDR2 SNEGSKA (reference sequence). The CDR3 sequence: CSARDAAAPGELFF.

The chain couples TRBV7-9 to TRBJ1-4; TCRdb's D call, TRBD1, is unchecked because there is no DNA. Looked up from germline, CDR1 is SEHNR and CDR2 is FQNEAQ (reference sequence). The CDR3 covers 16 residues. CDR3 residues: CASSLPTGTGGEKLFF. Combining the CDR3 with reference TRBV7-9 and TRBJ1-4 gives the whole variable domain DTGVSQNPRHKITKRGQNVTFRCDPISEHNRLYWYRQTLGQGPEFLTYFQNEAQLEKSRLLSDRFSAERPKGSFSTLEIQRTEQGDSAMYLCASSLPTGTGGEKLFFGSGTQLSVL.

The chain links TRBV11-2 to TRBJ2-7; the D call from TCRdb, TRBD1, cannot be confirmed without DNA. The CDR3 consists of 15 residues. The germline V gene encodes CDR1 SGHAT and CDR2 FQNNGV. The CDR3 loop is CASSSGTASPYEQYF.

The chain recombines TRBV20-1 with TRBJ2-3; TCRdb gives TRBD2 as the D gene, but with no DNA this cannot be confirmed. The CDR3 covers 17 residues. Germline loops: CDR1 DFQATT, CDR2 SNEGSKA (reference sequence). CDR3 loop: CSAPDPSTSGVVDTQYF.

The chain has TRBV4-1 and TRBJ2-5. The germline gives CDR1 MGHRA, CDR2 YSYEKL. The CDR3 has 18 amino acids. The CDR3 region is CASSQGGLILGFGETQYF.

V and J are TRBV5-1 and TRBJ2-3; as DNA is missing, the TRBD2 call by TCRdb cannot be tested. CDR1 SGHRS and CDR2 YFSETQ come from the germline V gene. CDR3 length equals 16 residues. The CDR3 loop is CASSWTSGRAPDTQYF.

This sequence joins TRBV29-1 and TRBJ1-1; no DNA is available, so the TRBD1 call from TCRdb remains unchecked. CDR3 length: 12 amino acids. Germline V gene data show CDR1 as SQVTM and CDR2 as ANQGSEA. The CDR3 loop reads CSVEMGGSEAFF.

The rearrangement uses TRBV20-1 and TRBJ2-5; the TCRdb call, TRBD2, lacks DNA for checking. The length of the CDR3 is 16 residues. From germline, CDR1 is DFQATT and CDR2 SNEGSKA (reference sequence). The CDR3 region is CSASFLGLAIQETQYF.